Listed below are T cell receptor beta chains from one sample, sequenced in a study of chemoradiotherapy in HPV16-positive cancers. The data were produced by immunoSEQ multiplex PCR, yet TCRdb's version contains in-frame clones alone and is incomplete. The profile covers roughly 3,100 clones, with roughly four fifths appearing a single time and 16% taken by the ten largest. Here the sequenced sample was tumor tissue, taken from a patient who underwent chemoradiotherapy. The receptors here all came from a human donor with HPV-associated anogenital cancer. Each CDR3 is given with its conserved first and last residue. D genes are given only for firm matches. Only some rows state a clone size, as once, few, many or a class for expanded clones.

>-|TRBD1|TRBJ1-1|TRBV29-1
TGCAGCGTTCAGGGGGCGCGGAACACTGAAGCTTTCTTT
CSVQGARNTEAFF
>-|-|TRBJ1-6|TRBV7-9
TGTGCCAGCAGCTTGGGAGGCCCGTCGGATTCACCCCTCCACTTT
CASSLGGPSDSPLHF
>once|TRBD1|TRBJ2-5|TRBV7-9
TGTGCCAGCAGCTTGCCGCGACAGGGTGGCCAAGAGACCCAGTACTTC
CASSLPRQGGQETQYF
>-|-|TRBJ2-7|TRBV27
TGTGCCAGCAGTGAAGGGGGTGCGGGGAGTTCCTACGAGCAGTACTTC
CASSEGGAGSSYEQYF
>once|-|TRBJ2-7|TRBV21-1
TGTGCCAGCAGACGAAGCGGGACTAGCCCCTACGAGCAGTACTTC
CASRRSGTSPYEQYF
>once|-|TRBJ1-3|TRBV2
TGTGCCAGCAGTGATGACGGTCTGACTGGAAACACCATATATTTT
CASSDDGLTGNTIYF
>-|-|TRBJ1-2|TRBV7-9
TGTGCCAGCAGCTTAGGGGTTCCCTCTAACTATGGCTACACCTTC
CASSLGVPSNYGYTF
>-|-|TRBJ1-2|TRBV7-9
TGTGCCAGCAGCCCTGGTGGGGGAGATGGCTACACCTTC
CASSPGGGDGYTF
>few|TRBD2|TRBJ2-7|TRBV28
TGTGCCAGCAGTTTCGGGGGACTAGCGGGAGGCTACTACGAGCAGTACTTC
CASSFGGLAGGYYEQYF
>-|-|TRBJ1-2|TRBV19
TGTGCCAGTAGTATAGATCTATGGACACCTAACTATGGCTACACCTTC
CASSIDLWTPNYGYTF
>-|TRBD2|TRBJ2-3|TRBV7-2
TGTGCCAGCAGGGATCCGGGACTAGCCACAGATACGCAGTATTTT
CASRDPGLATDTQYF
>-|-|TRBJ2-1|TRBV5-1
TGCGCCAGCAGCCTCGGGGTGTACAATGAGCAGTTCTTC
CASSLGVYNEQFF
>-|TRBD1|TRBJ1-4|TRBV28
TGTGCCAGCTGGGACAGGGATCTGAAAAAACTGTTTTTT
CASWDRDLKKLFF
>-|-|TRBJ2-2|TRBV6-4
TGTGCCAGCAGTCGGGGAGACACCGGGGAGCTGTTTTTT
CASSRGDTGELFF
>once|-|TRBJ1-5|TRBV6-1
TGTGCCAGCAGTCTCCTCGGGGAGATCAATCAGCCCCAGCATTTT
CASSLLGEINQPQHF